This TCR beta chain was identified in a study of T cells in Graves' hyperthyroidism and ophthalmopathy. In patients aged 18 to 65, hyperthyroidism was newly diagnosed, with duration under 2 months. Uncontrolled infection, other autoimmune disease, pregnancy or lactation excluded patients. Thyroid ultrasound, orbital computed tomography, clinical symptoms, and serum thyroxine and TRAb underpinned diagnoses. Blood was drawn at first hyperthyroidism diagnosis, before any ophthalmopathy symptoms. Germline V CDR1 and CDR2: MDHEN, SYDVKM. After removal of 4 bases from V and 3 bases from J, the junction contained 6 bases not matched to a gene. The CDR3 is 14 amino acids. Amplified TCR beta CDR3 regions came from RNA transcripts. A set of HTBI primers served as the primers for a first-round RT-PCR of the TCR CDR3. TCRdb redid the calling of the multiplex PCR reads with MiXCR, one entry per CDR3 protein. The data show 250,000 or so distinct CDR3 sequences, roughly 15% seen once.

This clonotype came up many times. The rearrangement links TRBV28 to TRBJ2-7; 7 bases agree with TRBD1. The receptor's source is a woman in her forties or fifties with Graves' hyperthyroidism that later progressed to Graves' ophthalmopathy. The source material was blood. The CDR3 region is CASSYSGQNYEQYF. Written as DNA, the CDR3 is TGTGCCAGCAGTTACTCGGGACAGAACTACGAGCAGTACTTC. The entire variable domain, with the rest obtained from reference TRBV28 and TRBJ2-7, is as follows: DVKVTQSSRYLVKRTGEKVFLECVQDMDHENMFWYRQDPGLGLRLIYFSYDVKMKEKGDIPEGYSVSREKKERFSLILESASTNQTSMYLCASSYSGQNYEQYFGPGTRLTVT.